A selection of T cell receptor beta chains follows, all from one sample in a study of cytomegalovirus exposure and HLA in healthy donors. Data came from immunoSEQ multiplex PCR; TCRdb stores just in-frame clones and leaves some out. The table has more than 80,000 clones, around 75% seen once. The sequenced material came from PBMCs. These receptor sequences come from a middle-aged man in good health and CMV-seronegative. CDR3s include the opening cysteine and the closing phenylalanine or tryptophan. The D gene is left open where the match is weak. Size values are once, few and many counts, or a class for expanded clones, and some rows have none.

v_gene	d_gene	abundance	j_gene	CDR3nt	CDR3aa
TRBV10-2	TRBD2	once	TRBJ2-1	TGCGCCAGCAGAGTACTAGCGGGGGGGCGTAATGAGCAGTTCTTC	CASRVLAGGRNEQFF
TRBV7-6	TRBD1	.	TRBJ2-2	TGTGCCAGCAGCTTAGTAGACGGGACAGGGGGTACCGGGGAGCTGTTTTTT	CASSLVDGTGGTGELFF
TRBV19	.	.	TRBJ1-5	TGTGCCAGTGGAGAGTATAGCAATCAGCCCCAGCATTTT	CASGEYSNQPQHF
TRBV18	TRBD2	.	TRBJ2-3	TGTGCCAGCCGATCACGGGGTAGCGGGAGCACAGATACGCAGTATTTT	CASRSRGSGSTDTQYF
TRBV5-1	TRBD2	.	TRBJ2-5	TGCGCCAGCAGCTTGAATAGCGCGGGAGGGGGGGGCCAAGAGACCCAGTACTTC	CASSLNSAGGGGQETQYF
TRBV14	TRBD2	.	TRBJ2-7	TGTGCCAGCAGCCGACTAGCGGGGGGCCGGCGGACCTACGAGCAGTACTTC	CASSRLAGGRRTYEQYF
TRBV5-1	TRBD2	.	TRBJ2-1	TGCGCCAGCAGCTTTAGTTTGAGGACTAGCGGACTCAATGAGCAGTTCTTC	CASSFSLRTSGLNEQFF
TRBV19	.	.	TRBJ2-7	TGTGCCAGTAGTATAGATCACTACGCCGCCGGGACACGATCCTACGAGCAGTACTTC	CASSIDHYAAGTRSYEQYF
TRBV9	.	.	TRBJ2-2	TGTGCCAGCAGCGTAGTCTTTTCGGGGAACCCCGGGGAGCTGTTTTTT	CASSVVFSGNPGELFF
TRBV7-2	.	.	TRBJ2-3	TGTGCCAGCAGCCTAACGGAGGGAAGCACAGATACGCAGTATTTT	CASSLTEGSTDTQYF
TRBV6-5	.	.	TRBJ2-1	TGTGCCAGCAGTTACCATTCGGTCCAGTTCTTC	CASSYHSVQFF
TRBV29-1	TRBD2	once	TRBJ2-7	TGCAGCGTTGAAGCTAGCGGGGGGCCCTACGAGCAGTACTTC	CSVEASGGPYEQYF
TRBV11-2	TRBD1	.	TRBJ1-4	TGTGCCAGCAGCCCCTACAGGGGCAACCCTGAAAAACTGTTTTTT	CASSPYRGNPEKLFF
TRBV18	TRBD1	.	TRBJ1-1	TGTGCCAGCTCACCTTCACAGGGGGGAGAAGCTTTCTTT	CASSPSQGGEAFF
TRBV5-1	.	.	TRBJ2-6	TGCGCCAGCAGCTCAGTCGGGGGAATAGGGTCTTCTGGGGCCAACGTCCTGACTTTC	CASSSVGGIGSSGANVLTF
TRBV6-6	.	once	TRBJ1-6	TGTGCCAGCAGTACTGACTATAATTCACCCCTCCACTTT	CASSTDYNSPLHF
TRBV5-1	TRBD2	.	TRBJ2-7	TGCGCCAGCAACTCGGGGGGGCCTCCAACCGAGCAGTACTTC	CASNSGGPPTEQYF
TRBV29-1	TRBD1	.	TRBJ1-2	TGCAGCGTTGACTCGGACAGGGGGAGCCTAAGTAGCTACACCTTC	CSVDSDRGSLSSYTF
TRBV5-1	TRBD1	.	TRBJ2-7	TGCGCCAGCAGCTCTCCAATGGACAGGGGGCGTTACGAGCAGTACTTC	CASSSPMDRGRYEQYF
TRBV29-1	TRBD1	few	TRBJ1-2	TGCAGCGCCGCGACAGGGTCCTATGGCTACACCTTC	CSAATGSYGYTF
TRBV7-6	.	.	TRBJ2-5	TGTGCCAGCAGCCGGGGGTTCCAGACCTGGGAGACCCAGTACTTC	CASSRGFQTWETQYF
TRBV7-8	TRBD1	.	TRBJ2-5	TGTGCCAGCAGCTCCAGGACAGGGAGCGGGACCCAGTACTTC	CASSSRTGSGTQYF
TRBV4-1	TRBD1	.	TRBJ1-2	TGCGCCAGCAGCAAGGGACAGGTATATGGCTACACCTTC	CASSKGQVYGYTF
TRBV5-1	TRBD1	.	TRBJ2-3	TGCGCCAGCAGCTCCTGGACAGGGACAAGCACAGATACGCAGTATTTT	CASSSWTGTSTDTQYF
TRBV5-1	.	few	TRBJ1-1	TGCGCCAGCAGGGCGGAGGGTTGGTCGAACACTGAAGCTTTCTTT	CASRAEGWSNTEAFF
TRBV7-9	TRBD1	.	TRBJ1-2	TGTTCCAGCACACCTGAGGGGGCAAGAAACACCTTC	CSSTPEGARNTF
TRBV5-1	TRBD1	.	TRBJ1-1	TGCGCCAGCAGGGCGAGGGACAGGGGGACTGAAGCTTTCTTT	CASRARDRGTEAFF
TRBV5-8	.	.	TRBJ1-5	TGTGCCAGCAACGCAGGGAAGGGGTGGGGTCAGCCCCAGCATTTT	CASNAGKGWGQPQHF
TRBV4-1	TRBD1	.	TRBJ1-2	TGCGCCAGCAGCCATGTAACAGGGGGCAGCGGCTACACCTTC	CASSHVTGGSGYTF
TRBV13	.	.	TRBJ2-2	TGTGCCAGCAGCTTATCCGGAAGGCCGGGCGGGGAGCTGTTTTTT	CASSLSGRPGGELFF
TRBV7-9	TRBD1	.	TRBJ1-2	TGTGCCAGCAACAGAGGACAGGGGATAGACTATGGCTACACCTTC	CASNRGQGIDYGYTF
TRBV6-6	TRBD1	.	TRBJ2-1	TGTGCCAGCAGTTCTCCAGTCCGGGACAGGGGCAATGAGCAGTTCTTC	CASSSPVRDRGNEQFF
TRBV2	TRBD2	.	TRBJ2-7	TGTGCCAGCATCGCGGGGGACCGCTTCGACTCCTACGAGCAGTACTTC	CASIAGDRFDSYEQYF
TRBV5-1	.	.	TRBJ1-5	TGCGCCAGCAGCGTAGATGGGAGTAGCAATCAGCCCCAGCATTTT	CASSVDGSSNQPQHF
TRBV7-8	.	.	TRBJ2-7	TGTGCCAGCAGCTTAGAACTGGCAGGGCGGTCGCACGAGCAGTACTTC	CASSLELAGRSHEQYF
TRBV4-2	TRBD2	.	TRBJ2-3	TGTGCCAGCAGCCCAGGAGCGGGGGGCACAGATACGCAGTATTTT	CASSPGAGGTDTQYF
TRBV13	TRBD2	.	TRBJ2-2	TGTGCCAGCAGCTTTTCCCAGCGGGGGGACACCGGGGAGCTGTTTTTT	CASSFSQRGDTGELFF
TRBV18	TRBD1	once	TRBJ1-4	TGTGCCAGCTCACCACAGGACAGGGGCCTGTTTTTC	CASSPQDRGLFF
TRBV6-6	.	.	TRBJ1-6	TGTGCCAGCATCGTGGGGAGCTATTCACCCCTCCACTTT	CASIVGSYSPLHF
TRBV6-6	.	once	TRBJ2-7	TGTGCCAGCAGTTACTTGAAGGACAGTACCTACGAGCAGTACTTC	CASSYLKDSTYEQYF
TRBV5-8	.	.	TRBJ1-2	TGTGCCAGCAGCCTACTTAACAACTATGGCTACACCTTC	CASSLLNNYGYTF
TRBV10-3	TRBD1	few	TRBJ1-2	TGTGCCATCAGTGAGTCGAGACAGGGGCTTAACTATGGCTACACCTTC	CAISESRQGLNYGYTF
TRBV2	TRBD1	.	TRBJ1-2	TGTGCCAGCAGTGAATACAGGGGGGCGAGCTATGGCTACACCTTC	CASSEYRGASYGYTF
TRBV28	.	.	TRBJ1-1	TGTGCCAGCAGTCTCCAGGGGCCGAACACTGAAGCTTTCTTT	CASSLQGPNTEAFF
TRBV5-8	.	few	TRBJ2-3	TGTGCCACCTTACAGGGAACTGGCCACAGCACAGATACGCAGTATTTT	CATLQGTGHSTDTQYF
TRBV27	TRBD1	few	TRBJ1-6	TGTGCCAGCAGGTCGCAGGGGGTTAGTAATTCACCCCTCCACTTT	CASRSQGVSNSPLHF
TRBV11-2	TRBD2	once	TRBJ2-1	TGTGCCAGCAGCTTAGAACTAGCGGGGGGGGTTGAGCAGTTCTTC	CASSLELAGGVEQFF
TRBV13	.	.	TRBJ2-2	TGTGCCAGCAGGAATGGGGGGGCAAGAACCGGGGAGCTGTTTTTT	CASRNGGARTGELFF